This entry is about one T cell receptor (beta chain). The antigen remains undetermined. The data originate from a study of cytomegalovirus exposure and HLA in healthy donors. Study results and caveats: The authors later found HLA-associated TCR beta chains more clonally expanded than equally common others. TCR beta sequences reportedly predicted most subjects' HLA-A and HLA-B alleles accurately. Reports indicated that the classifier achieved high specificity and sensitivity in diagnosing cytomegalovirus status. CMV serostatus was the sole immune exposure data available.

Primers: 60 Vbeta forward and 13 Jbeta reverse. Generated by immunoSEQ multiplex PCR, the TCRdb table keeps only in-frame clones and is missing some. The data show approximately 280,000 clones, approximately 90% seen once. J was trimmed by 6 bases and V by 0 bases; bases with no gene match: 13. Germline values: CDR1 GTSNPN, CDR2 SVGIG (reference sequence). The CDR3 loop spans 17 amino acids. The sequenced sample was PBMCs. This TCR came from a woman younger than 35 in good health and CMV-seronegative. The J gene is TRBJ1-1, the V gene TRBV30; 10 bases map to TRBD1. The CDR3 sequence is CAWSVFAPGQGIAEAFF. The CDR3 DNA reads TGTGCCTGGAGTGTATTTGCCCCGGGACAGGGGATTGCTGAAGCTTTCTTT.